The rows below give T cell receptor beta chains drawn from one sample of a study of blood T cell repertoires in COVID-19. Produced via immunoSEQ multiplex PCR; TCRdb's table is partial and in-frame only. Here the sample spans around 260,000 clones, roughly 80% being singletons. Sequenced input: peripheral blood. These receptors all come from a man between 60 and 75 years old with acute or convalescent COVID-19. CDR3s include the opening cysteine and the closing phenylalanine or tryptophan. The D gene is left open where the match is weak. Rows give clone size only sometimes, using once, few, many, or a class for an expanded clone.

abundance: once
d_gene: TRBD1
v_gene: TRBV5-1
j_gene: TRBJ1-2
CDR3nt: TGCGCCAGCAGCCCGGTAGGGGGCCGTTATGGCTACACCTTC
CDR3aa: CASSPVGGRYGYTF

abundance: .
d_gene: .
v_gene: TRBV6-5
j_gene: TRBJ1-2
CDR3nt: TGTGCCAGCAGCAATCCGGGACTTGTGGGTGGCTACACCTTC
CDR3aa: CASSNPGLVGGYTF

abundance: .
d_gene: TRBD1
v_gene: TRBV2
j_gene: TRBJ2-1
CDR3nt: TGTGCCAGCAGTCGGGACAGGGGTACGCGAATGATCTTC
CDR3aa: CASSRDRGTRMIF

abundance: .
d_gene: TRBD1
v_gene: TRBV27
j_gene: TRBJ1-4
CDR3nt: TGTGCCAGCAGTTTAGGACAGGGGACCTTCAATGAAAAACTGTTTTTT
CDR3aa: CASSLGQGTFNEKLFF

abundance: .
d_gene: .
v_gene: TRBV20-1
j_gene: TRBJ2-1
CDR3nt: TGCAGGCTTGGGACATTCGATGAGCAGTTCTTC
CDR3aa: CRLGTFDEQFF

abundance: .
d_gene: TRBD1
v_gene: TRBV2
j_gene: TRBJ2-2
CDR3nt: TGTGCCAGCAAAACCGGGACAGGGAACACCGGGGAGCTGTTTTTT
CDR3aa: CASKTGTGNTGELFF

abundance: .
d_gene: TRBD2
v_gene: TRBV11-2
j_gene: TRBJ2-1
CDR3nt: TGTGCCAGCAGCTTAGAACTAGCGGACTACAATGAGCAGTTCTTC
CDR3aa: CASSLELADYNEQFF

abundance: .
d_gene: .
v_gene: TRBV20-1
j_gene: TRBJ1-2
CDR3nt: TGCAGTGCCGGGAGGGATGGCTACACCTTC
CDR3aa: CSAGRDGYTF

abundance: .
d_gene: .
v_gene: TRBV7-3
j_gene: TRBJ2-2
CDR3nt: TGTGCCAGCAGCTCTACCACCGGGGAGCTGTTTTTT
CDR3aa: CASSSTTGELFF

abundance: few
d_gene: TRBD1
v_gene: TRBV9
j_gene: TRBJ2-1
CDR3nt: TGTGCCAGCAGCCCGGGACAGACCTACAATGAGCAGTTCTTC
CDR3aa: CASSPGQTYNEQFF

abundance: few
d_gene: .
v_gene: TRBV7-3
j_gene: TRBJ2-2
CDR3nt: TGTGCCAGCAGCTTAAGAGGAGTGACTACGAACACCGGGGAGCTGTTTTTT
CDR3aa: CASSLRGVTTNTGELFF

abundance: .
d_gene: TRBD2
v_gene: TRBV6-2/TRBV6-3
j_gene: TRBJ2-7
CDR3nt: TGTGCCAGCAGTTACTCCTCCAAGGCGACTAGCGGTGGGATGAGCTCCTACGAGCAGTACTTC
CDR3aa: CASSYSSKATSGGMSSYEQYF

abundance: .
d_gene: .
v_gene: TRBV6-1
j_gene: TRBJ1-5
CDR3nt: TGTGCCAGCAGTGAACAGGCTAATCAGCCCCAGCATTTT
CDR3aa: CASSEQANQPQHF

abundance: .
d_gene: TRBD2
v_gene: TRBV6-2/TRBV6-3
j_gene: TRBJ2-7
CDR3nt: TGTGCCAGCAGTTACGGGCGGGAGAGCTACGAGCAGTACTTC
CDR3aa: CASSYGRESYEQYF

abundance: .
d_gene: TRBD2
v_gene: TRBV9
j_gene: TRBJ2-3
CDR3nt: TGTGCCAGCACCCCTAGCGGGGGGAGCACAGATACGCAGTATTTT
CDR3aa: CASTPSGGSTDTQYF

abundance: .
d_gene: .
v_gene: TRBV28
j_gene: TRBJ2-7
CDR3nt: TGTGCCAGCAGTTTTTCCAGGGTACAATCCTACGAGCAGTACTTC
CDR3aa: CASSFSRVQSYEQYF

abundance: once
d_gene: TRBD1
v_gene: TRBV27
j_gene: TRBJ2-5
CDR3nt: TGTGCCAGCAGTTCCTGGACAGGGAAAGAGACCCAGTACTTC
CDR3aa: CASSSWTGKETQYF

abundance: .
d_gene: TRBD2
v_gene: TRBV7-6
j_gene: TRBJ2-1
CDR3nt: TGTGCCAGCAGCTCACTAGCGTTACCCTACAATGAGCAGTTCTTC
CDR3aa: CASSSLALPYNEQFF

abundance: .
d_gene: .
v_gene: TRBV27
j_gene: TRBJ1-5
CDR3nt: TGTGCCAGCAGAATCCACCGGGGTAGCAATCAGCCCCAGCATTTT
CDR3aa: CASRIHRGSNQPQHF

abundance: few
d_gene: .
v_gene: TRBV9
j_gene: TRBJ2-2
CDR3nt: TGTGCCAGCAGCCCCAGGGGAGCCTTGGGTACCGGGGAGCTGTTTTTT
CDR3aa: CASSPRGALGTGELFF

abundance: .
d_gene: TRBD1
v_gene: TRBV28
j_gene: TRBJ2-1
CDR3nt: TGTGCCAGCAGGTGGGACAGGGCGGCCTACAATGAGCAGTTCTTC
CDR3aa: CASRWDRAAYNEQFF

abundance: .
d_gene: .
v_gene: TRBV6-5
j_gene: TRBJ1-3
CDR3nt: TGTGCCAGCAGTTACTCAGGGGGATCTGGAAACACCATATATTTT
CDR3aa: CASSYSGGSGNTIYF

abundance: .
d_gene: .
v_gene: TRBV6-2/TRBV6-3
j_gene: TRBJ2-7
CDR3nt: TGTGCCAGCAGTGACACAGGGTACCACGTAGGCGAGCAGTACTTC
CDR3aa: CASSDTGYHVGEQYF

abundance: .
d_gene: .
v_gene: TRBV19
j_gene: TRBJ2-5
CDR3nt: TGTGCCAGTAGTCCAGGAGAGACCCAGTACTTC
CDR3aa: CASSPGETQYF

abundance: .
d_gene: TRBD1
v_gene: TRBV19
j_gene: TRBJ1-6
CDR3nt: TGTGCCAGTATCGACAGGGGGTCCTATAATTCACCCCTCCACTTT
CDR3aa: CASIDRGSYNSPLHF

abundance: .
d_gene: .
v_gene: TRBV6-5
j_gene: TRBJ2-7
CDR3nt: TGTGCCAGCAGCTGGGGGGCCTACGAGCAGTACTTC
CDR3aa: CASSWGAYEQYF

abundance: .
d_gene: TRBD2
v_gene: TRBV5-4
j_gene: TRBJ2-3
CDR3nt: TGTGCCAGCAGCTTAGCGGGAGCAAGCACAGATACGCAGTATTTT
CDR3aa: CASSLAGASTDTQYF